This entry describes one TCR beta chain. The antigen is undetermined. The length of the CDR3 is 16 residues. V lost 2 bases and J lost 0, with 11 bases in between. The V gene's germline CDR1 is MNHEY and CDR2 SMNVEV (reference sequence). The data were taken from a study of OX40 agonist ivuxolimab in advanced cancers. Profiling relied on immunoSEQ multiplex PCR, and the TCRdb table lists in-frame clones only, not all of them. The sample lists approximately 77,000 clones, about 90% seen once, with around 1.5% in the top ten. Blood got drawn at baseline, again on cycle 4 day 1, and then on cycle 7 day 1. General study points: On average, a greater number of expanded clones characterised CD8+ T cells relative to CD4+.

The rearrangement uses TRBV27 and TRBJ1-5, with D hard to call. The sequence came from an adult with an advanced solid tumor such as melanoma, head and neck, liver or kidney cancer. The sequencing here drew on CD4+ or CD8+ T cells sorted from blood, taken in a trial of the OX40 agonist ivuxolimab. The CDR3 bases are TGTGCCAGCAGTTTAAAATCGCCAGTTAGCAATCAGCCCCAGCATTTT. Protein product: CASSLKSPVSNQPQHF.